This passage covers 29 T cell receptor beta chains from one sample sequenced in a study of blood T cell repertoires in COVID-19. Generated by immunoSEQ multiplex PCR, the TCRdb table keeps only in-frame clones and is missing some. The table lists roughly 30,000 clones, 85% of them singletons. Sequencing used peripheral blood. These receptors originate from a human donor with acute or convalescent COVID-19. The donor label of this sample is uncertain.

This chain joins TRBV27 and TRBJ1-2, with 8 bases matching TRBD1. V shed 5 bases, J shed 8 bases, and the junction held 7 bases outside the gene matches. The CDR3 sequence is 13 residues long. Germline V CDR1 and CDR2: MNHEY, SMNVEV (reference sequence). CDR3 amino acids: CASSVTGGRGYTF. As DNA, the CDR3 is TGTGCCAGCAGTGTAACAGGGGGTCGGGGCTACACCTTC.

This chain's CDR3 is CASSGGASSYNEQFF. The CDR3 region has the DNA TGTGCCAGCTCCGGGGGGGCGAGCTCCTACAATGAGCAGTTCTTC. J is TRBJ2-1 and V is TRBV4-2, with 8 positions matching TRBD2. Germline-derived CDR1 and CDR2 are LGHNA and YNFKEQ. V was pared by 8 bases and J by 0 bases, with 6 bases of the junction left unmatched. There are 15 residues in the CDR3.

The chain links TRBV2 to TRBJ1-2; D is unresolved. CDR1 SNHLY and CDR2 FYNNEI come from the germline V gene. The CDR3 totals 10 residues. V lost 5 bases, J lost 11 bases, and 9 bases lay in between. CDR3 nucleotides: TGTGCCAGCAGTAAACAACGTTACACCTTC. Translating gives CASSKQRYTF.

The genes are TRBV28 and TRBJ1-2; D may be TRBD1 (5 bases). Germline-derived CDR1 and CDR2 are MDHEN and SYDVKM. CDR3 length equals 13 residues. The V gene lost 2 bases and the J gene lost 5 bases, with 9 bases spanning the gap. The CDR3 region has the DNA TGTGCCAGCAGTTTAGGCAGGGATTATGGCTACACCTTC. It encodes CASSLGRDYGYTF.

This clone was recorded once. The rearrangement uses TRBV6-5 and TRBJ1-2; 7 bases line up with TRBD1. The junction had 8 bases not matched to a gene; V was cut back by 8 bases and J by 5 bases. This CDR3 has 13 amino acids. CDR1 MNHEY and CDR2 SVGAGI come from the germline V gene. CDR3 protein: CASSEGAGYGYTF. The DNA of the CDR3 is TGTGCCAGCTCTGAGGGGGCTGGGTATGGCTACACCTTC.

V gene TRBV10-2 combines with J gene TRBJ2-7; D unclear. V gave up 3 bases and J gave up 2 bases, with 20 bases separating them. Germline V gene sequence: CDR1 WSHSY, CDR2 SAAADI. The CDR3 has 17 amino acids. CDR3 coding DNA: TGCGCCAGCAGTGACCTAGGTGCAGTGCGGAGTACCTACGAGCAGTACTTC. Encoded protein: CASSDLGAVRSTYEQYF.

The rearrangement links TRBV2 to TRBJ1-1; D gene ambiguous. V lost 5 bases to trimming and J lost 3 bases, with 10 bases between them. Germline lookup yields CDR1 SNHLY and CDR2 FYNNEI. The CDR3 contains 13 residues. CDR3 coding DNA: TGTGCCAGCAGTCGAGGGCTCGACACTGAAGCTTTCTTT. Translation: CASSRGLDTEAFF.

The rearrangement links TRBV7-7 to TRBJ2-2, with D uncertain. Trimming removed 1 base from V and 0 bases from J, with 6 bases in between. There are 15 residues in the CDR3. CDR1 and CDR2 (germline): SSHAT, FNYEAQ (reference sequence). CDR3: CASSLGSANTGELFF. The CDR3 DNA follows: TGTGCCAGCAGCTTAGGCAGCGCGAACACCGGGGAGCTGTTTTTT.

The chain employs TRBV7-2 and TRBJ2-7, with 8 bases lining up with TRBD2. CDR1 is SGHTA and CDR2 is FQGNSA in the germline V gene. The CDR3 consists of 14 residues. Trimming at V came to 8 bases and at J to 0 bases, leaving 6 bases not matched to a gene. Written as DNA, the CDR3 is TGTGCCAGCGGAGTACTAGCGGTCTCCTACGAGCAGTACTTC. Translation gives CASGVLAVSYEQYF.

This clone was seen only once. The genes are TRBV4-3 and TRBJ1-2; D is possibly TRBD1 (6 bases). Trimming took off 4 bases at V and 6 bases at J, with 18 bases between the two ends. The CDR3 runs to 15 residues. Germline V gene data show CDR1 as LGHNA and CDR2 as YSLEER. CDR3 nucleotides: TGCGCCAGCAGCCCTAGGCCAGGGACATATGATGGCTACACCTTC. This sequence encodes CASSPRPGTYDGYTF.

V and J are TRBV11-3 and TRBJ2-5, with D maybe TRBD2 (5 bases). The germline V and J ends were trimmed by 0 bases and 5 bases, with 7 bases remaining between them. Germline V gene lookup returns CDR1 SGHNT and CDR2 YENEEA. This CDR3 region has 13 residues. The CDR3 loop reads CASSLDRRETQYF. CDR3 in DNA: TGTGCCAGCAGCTTAGATCGGAGGGAGACCCAGTACTTC.

V usage is TRBV30 and J usage is TRBJ2-4; D unresolved. This CDR3 is 13 amino acids long. Trimming cost V 2 bases and J 10 bases, with 15 bases left between them. In germline, CDR1 is GTSNPN, CDR2 SVGIG (reference sequence). The CDR3 DNA reads TGTGCCTGGAGTACCGCTGGTGCACAGATTCAGTACTTC. Its translation is CAWSTAGAQIQYF.

The chain carries TRBV7-9 and TRBJ2-7, with D uncertain. CDR3 length: 13 residues. Germline loops: CDR1 SEHNR, CDR2 FQNEAQ (reference sequence). V was cut by 2 bases and J by 1 base, with 6 bases left in between. The DNA for the CDR3 is TGTGCCAGCAGCTTACATAGTTCCTACGAGCAGTACTTC. Translating gives CASSLHSSYEQYF.

The chain links TRBV5-4 to TRBJ2-2; TRBD1 is a possible D gene (5 bases). The ends were cut back, 5 bases at V and 1 base at J, with 12 bases in the middle. Germline CDR1 is SGHNT and CDR2 is YYREEE (reference sequence). There are 15 residues in the CDR3. Here the CDR3 reads CASRQGDLNTGELFF. DNA for the CDR3: TGTGCCAGCAGACAAGGGGATCTGAACACCGGGGAGCTGTTTTTT.

This clone occurred a few times. The chain couples TRBV28 to TRBJ1-2; D might be TRBD1 (5 bases). The germline V gene encodes CDR1 MDHEN and CDR2 SYDVKM. This CDR3 has 15 amino acids. V was pared by 5 bases and J by 1 base, with 14 bases between. CDR3 amino acids: CASSMTDRVNYGYTF. CDR3 nucleotides: TGTGCCAGCAGTATGACAGATCGCGTTAACTATGGCTACACCTTC.

The chain combines TRBV24-1 with TRBJ2-2; TRBD1 aligns across 7 bases. The length of the CDR3 is 15 residues. Per germline, CDR1 KGHDR and CDR2 SFDVKD. V dropped 3 bases and J dropped 6; count of bases not matched to a gene: 6. CDR3 in DNA: TGTGCCACCAGTGATCCGACAGGGTTGGCCGGGGAGCTGTTTTTT. Encoded protein: CATSDPTGLAGELFF.

The chain combines TRBV3-1 (or the pseudogene TRBV3-2) with TRBJ2-3; tentative D call: TRBD1 (6 bases). The V end lost 0 bases, the J end lost 7 bases, and 14 bases lay between the germline ends. Germline loops: CDR1 LGHDT, CDR2 YNNKEL (reference sequence). This CDR3 is 15 amino acids long. The CDR3 bases are TGTGCCAGCAGCCAAGACGGCCCGAGGGGGAATACGCAGTATTTT. Amino acid sequence: CASSQDGPRGNTQYF.

This chain connects TRBV4-1 to TRBJ1-4; 7 positions match TRBD1. Germline V gives CDR1 MGHRA, CDR2 YSYEKL. The CDR3 contains 15 residues. J lost 8 bases, V lost 3 bases, and 9 bases had no gene match. The CDR3 protein is CASSQAGQDGEKLFF. Written as DNA, the CDR3 is TGCGCCAGCAGCCAGGCCGGACAGGATGGGGAAAAACTGTTTTTT.

The chain is built from TRBV3-1 (or the pseudogene TRBV3-2) and TRBJ1-3; D is perhaps TRBD1 (6 bases). CDR1 and CDR2 from the germline V gene are LGHDT and YNNKEL (reference sequence). This CDR3 comprises 15 residues. V lost 1 base and J lost 0, with 7 bases in between. This chain's CDR3 is CASSQAGVSGNTIYF. CDR3 nucleotides: TGTGCCAGCAGCCAAGCAGGGGTCTCTGGAAACACCATATATTTT.

CDR3 sequence (DNA): TGTGCCAGCAGTCTTAACCGACAGGCGGGTGGCTACACCTTC. It is translated as CASSLNRQAGGYTF. The chain is built from TRBV6-5 and TRBJ1-2, with TRBD1 as a possible D gene (6 bases). V was clipped by 5 bases and J by 7 bases, with 17 bases between them. This CDR3 is 14 amino acids long. Germline V lookup: CDR1 MNHEY, CDR2 SVGAGI.

This chain uses TRBV19 with TRBJ2-3; D may be TRBD1 (6 bases). CDR3 length equals 16 residues. With 3 bases removed from V and 1 base from J, the gap between germline ends came to 14 bases. CDR1 LNHDA and CDR2 SQIVND come from the germline V gene (reference sequence). The DNA of the CDR3 is TGTGCCAGTAGTATCGAGACAGGTACTCGCACAGATACGCAGTATTTT. Translated: CASSIETGTRTDTQYF.

Only one count was recorded for this clone. CDR3 nucleotide sequence: TGTGCCAGCAGCCGCGGGACAGGGAACACTGAAGCTTTCTTT. This codes for CASSRGTGNTEAFF. The V gene is TRBV7-9, the J gene TRBJ1-1; TRBD1 matches 8 bases. The CDR3 spans 14 residues. J was trimmed by 1 base and V by 5 bases; bases with no gene match: 3. Germline assignment: CDR1 SEHNR and CDR2 FQNEAQ (reference sequence).

The gene calls are TRBV7-3 and TRBJ2-1; 9 bases match TRBD1. The trim removed 1 base at V and 2 bases at J, leaving 6 bases unmatched. From germline, CDR1 is SGHTA and CDR2 FQGTGA. The CDR3 covers 17 residues. The CDR3 is CASSLNGQGIAYNEQFF. The CDR3 DNA reads as TGTGCCAGCAGCTTAAACGGACAGGGGATAGCCTACAATGAGCAGTTCTTC. The variable domain in full, completed from reference TRBV7-3 and TRBJ2-1, reads GAGVSQTPSNKVTEKGKYVELRCDPISGHTALYWYRQSLGQGPEFLIYFQGTGAADDSGLPNDRFFAVRPEGSVSTLKIQRTERGDSAVYLCASSLNGQGIAYNEQFFGPGTRLTVL.

This CDR3 reads CASSESRDGNTDTQYF. DNA of the CDR3: TGCGCCAGCAGTGAGTCGCGTGACGGGAACACAGATACGCAGTATTTT. The chain recombines TRBV10-1 with TRBJ2-3, with TRBD2 as a possible D gene (5 bases). This CDR3 has 16 amino acids. The V and J ends lost 0 bases and 2 bases respectively, with 12 bases between them. Germline values: CDR1 WNHNN, CDR2 SYGVQD (reference sequence).

The V gene is TRBV11-2, the J gene TRBJ2-5; the match to TRBD1 covers 9 bases. The germline CDR1 and CDR2 sequences are SGHAT and FQNNGV. The J segment lost 5 bases and the V segment lost 5 bases, leaving 9 bases of the junction unmatched. The CDR3 spans 15 residues. Written as DNA, the CDR3 is TGTGCCAGCAGCCGGACAGGGGCATATAGGGAGACCCAGTACTTC. Translation gives CASSRTGAYRETQYF.

The chain recombines TRBV10-3 with TRBJ1-2; tentatively, D is TRBD1 (6 bases). CDR3 length: 17 residues. Germline assignment: CDR1 ENHRY and CDR2 SYGVKD. Trimming pared 4 bases from V and 3 bases from J, leaving 21 bases between. As DNA, the CDR3 is TGTGCCATCAGTGTCCGGGGGGCTGATGGGAGTGACTATGGCTACACCTTC. Translated, it gives CAISVRGADGSDYGYTF.

V usage is TRBV9 and J usage is TRBJ2-1; D is unresolved. This CDR3 region has 15 residues. Germline loops: CDR1 SGDLS, CDR2 YYNGEE. Trimming pared 0 bases from V and 0 bases from J, leaving 7 bases between. The CDR3 protein is CASSVEHISYNEQFF. DNA of the CDR3: TGTGCCAGCAGCGTAGAACACATCTCCTACAATGAGCAGTTCTTC. Using reference TRBV9 and TRBJ2-1 for the parts outside the CDR3, the full variable domain is DSGVTQTPKHLITATGQRVTLRCSPRSGDLSVYWYQQSLDQGLQFLIQYYNGEERAKGNILERFSAQQFPDLHSELNLSSLELGDSALYFCASSVEHISYNEQFFGPGTRLTVL.

This chain uses TRBV28 with TRBJ2-5; 10 positions match TRBD1. The germline V gene has CDR1 MDHEN and CDR2 SYDVKM. With V trimmed by 6 bases and J by 4 bases, 11 bases remained unmatched. This CDR3 comprises 16 residues. This chain's CDR3 is CASSRALTGGGETQYF. The CDR3 nucleotides read TGTGCCAGCAGCCGCGCCCTGACAGGGGGCGGAGAGACCCAGTACTTC.

The chain recombines TRBV27 with TRBJ1-2; D gene uncertain. This CDR3 spans 14 amino acids. V shed 6 bases and J shed 1 base, with 12 bases lying between them. CDR1 MNHEY and CDR2 SMNVEV come from the germline V gene (reference sequence). The CDR3 loop reads CASRSRDLNYGYTF. Written as DNA, the CDR3 is TGTGCCAGCAGGAGTCGAGATCTTAACTATGGCTACACCTTC.